The entry that follows covers one TCR beta chain sequence. This clone was counted a few times. Its antigen specificity is not known. The input lacks base qualities; no much larger clone sits a single base away. This sample stems from a study of T cells in localized non-small cell lung cancer (dated by TCRdb to the early 2020s). With respect to the entire study: The study analyzed T cell repertoires of 200 to 250 early-stage NSCLC patients, comparing tumors and uninvolved tumor-adjacent lungs. The cohort was made up of fewer than 250 treatment-naive NSCLC patients whose localized lung tumors had been resected. NSCLC patients had a mean age of around 66 years, and more than 120 were male and nearly 110 female. What the research found in general, with its limitations: A median of 57 of the top 100 tumor clones were detected in paired uninvolved adjacent lung, and about 29 of these tumor clones were also found among the top 100 clones of the paired uninvolved adjacent lung. Higher blood T cell density associated with longer overall survival, while higher adjacent-lung clonality associated with shorter survival. Because multi-region tumor sequencing was not done, intratumor heterogeneity could not be ruled out. The highest T cell clonality was observed in uninvolved tumor-adjacent lung, where clonality exceeded that of tumor, suggesting that antigenic responses were more focused in uninvolved tumor-adjacent lung. Because of the exploratory design, TCR variables were selected using unadjusted p-values without false-discovery rate correction.

The immunoSEQ Assay was used to sequence TCR beta CDR3 regions from DNA. On the study's bioinformatics: To compute T cell density, TCR beta template counts were normalized to usable DNA, which was estimated by amplifying housekeeping genes. Using the preseqR package, richness was estimated by extrapolating to 120,000 templates for tissue samples and 400,000 templates for PBMC samples. Clonality was calculated as one minus Pielou's evenness. Tissue-enriched TCRs were identified through differential abundance testing performed on productive amino-acid clonotypes, with a minimum total count of 5 and an alpha of 0.1. The Jaccard Index and the Morisita Overlap Index were used to quantify repertoire overlap between compartments. GLIPH grouped TCR beta CDR3s together with public tetramer-defined viral CDR3s, and a viral motif had to include at least three viral sequences and show V-gene enrichment. This is the immuneACCESS table as TCRdb keeps it, with only in-frame sequences that have V and J called. A part of the clones is gone; compared with another copy, unresolved V genes explain less than half, and the rest is unexplained. That table is the source of V, J and clone size, and D and trimming were worked out from the DNA. This sample gives 1,500 to 2,000 clones in total; roughly 19% of them show up just once. The ten largest clones capture approximately 16% of the sample.

For CDR1 and CDR2, the germline V gene lists MDHEN and SYDVKM. Including cysteine and phenylalanine, the CDR3 has 12 amino acids. Only CDR3 DNA remains: 36 bases, in frame from the first base. V was cut back by 3 bases and J by 8 bases, leaving a gap of 10 bases between them. Uninvolved adjacent lung was sampled at least 2 cm away from the tumor margin, and two independent pathologists confirmed that the tissue had no atypia. At diagnosis, tumor, uninvolved tumor-adjacent lung and peripheral blood were collected and then preserved as a mix of FFPE and fresh-frozen material. The source material was normal lung tissue next to the tumor, sampled before any cancer treatment. This TCR was sampled from a female donor older than 55 with stage I lung adenocarcinoma. The chain uses TRBV28 and TRBJ1-2; possibly the D gene is TRBD1, per 5 matching bases. The DNA reads TGTGCCAGCAGTTTGTTGAGGGGCGGCTACACCTTC. Translation gives CASSLLRGGYTF.